This T cell receptor (beta chain) derives from a study of blood T cell repertoires in COVID-19. About the study: Acute-phase and convalescent COVID-19 samples originated in the United States, Italy and Spain. In each case, the material was cDNA or gDNA derived from T cells, B-cell-depleted T cells, or PBMCs.

Per the original methods: Reference gene primer amplification gave nucleated cell count estimates. The repertoire was sequenced with immunoSEQ multiplex PCR; TCRdb's copy has only in-frame clones and lacks some. V, J and clone size derive from that table, while D and trimming were established from the DNA sequence. The sample includes 250,000 to 350,000 clones, 80% to 90% of them seen just once. V gave up 0 bases and J gave up 3 bases, with 10 bases separating them. Germline V lookup: CDR1 SGHRS, CDR2 YFSETQ. The CDR3 contains 15 residues. The sample was peripheral blood. The sequence derives from a man aged 18 to 30 who had recovered from COVID-19. The chain is built from TRBV5-1 and TRBJ2-1; D is unresolved. DNA of the CDR3: TGCGCCAGCAGCTTGGGAGCAGCGTACTACAATGAGCAGTTCTTC. Protein sequence: CASSLGAAYYNEQFF.